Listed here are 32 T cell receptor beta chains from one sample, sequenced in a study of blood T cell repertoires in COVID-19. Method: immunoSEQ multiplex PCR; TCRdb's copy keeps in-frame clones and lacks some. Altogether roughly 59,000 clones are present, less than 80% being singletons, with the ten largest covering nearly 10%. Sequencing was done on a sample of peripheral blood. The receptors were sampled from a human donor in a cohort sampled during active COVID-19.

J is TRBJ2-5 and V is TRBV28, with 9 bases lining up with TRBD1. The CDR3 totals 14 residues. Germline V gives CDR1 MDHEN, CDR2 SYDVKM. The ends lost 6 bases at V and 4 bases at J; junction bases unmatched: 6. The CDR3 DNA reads TGTGCCAGCAGCCGACTGACAGGGGGAGAGACCCAGTACTTC. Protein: CASSRLTGGETQYF.

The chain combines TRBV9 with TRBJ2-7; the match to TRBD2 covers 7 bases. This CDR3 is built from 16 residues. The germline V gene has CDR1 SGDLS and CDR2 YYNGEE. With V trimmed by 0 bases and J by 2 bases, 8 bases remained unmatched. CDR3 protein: CASSVEERDDPYEQYF. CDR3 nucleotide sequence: TGTGCCAGCAGCGTAGAAGAGCGGGACGACCCCTACGAGCAGTACTTC.

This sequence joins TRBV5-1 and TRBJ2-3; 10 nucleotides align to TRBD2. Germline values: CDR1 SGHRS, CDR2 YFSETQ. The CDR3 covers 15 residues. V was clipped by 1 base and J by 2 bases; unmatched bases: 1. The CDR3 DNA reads TGCGCCAGCAGCTTGACTAGCGGGAACACAGATACGCAGTATTTT. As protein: CASSLTSGNTDTQYF.

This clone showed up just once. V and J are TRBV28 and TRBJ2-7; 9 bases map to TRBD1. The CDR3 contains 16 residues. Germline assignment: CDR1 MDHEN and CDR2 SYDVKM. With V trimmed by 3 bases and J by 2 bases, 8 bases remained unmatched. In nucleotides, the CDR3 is TGTGCCAGCAGTTTGGACGACAGGGGGGACCCCTACGAGCAGTACTTC. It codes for CASSLDDRGDPYEQYF.

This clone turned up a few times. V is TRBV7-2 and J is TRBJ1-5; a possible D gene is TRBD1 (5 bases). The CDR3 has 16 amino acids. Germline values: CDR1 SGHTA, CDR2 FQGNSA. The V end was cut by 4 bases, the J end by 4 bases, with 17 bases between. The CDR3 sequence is CASSSEGAGWNQPQHF. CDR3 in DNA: TGTGCCAGCAGCTCAGAAGGGGCAGGGTGGAATCAGCCCCAGCATTTT.

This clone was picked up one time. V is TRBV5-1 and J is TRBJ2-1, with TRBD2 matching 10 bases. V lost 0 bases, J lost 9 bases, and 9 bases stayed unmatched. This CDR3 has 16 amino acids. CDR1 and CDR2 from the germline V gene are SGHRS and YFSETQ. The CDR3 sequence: CASSLAVTSGKGEQFF. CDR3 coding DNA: TGCGCCAGCAGCTTGGCGGTCACTAGCGGGAAGGGTGAGCAGTTCTTC.

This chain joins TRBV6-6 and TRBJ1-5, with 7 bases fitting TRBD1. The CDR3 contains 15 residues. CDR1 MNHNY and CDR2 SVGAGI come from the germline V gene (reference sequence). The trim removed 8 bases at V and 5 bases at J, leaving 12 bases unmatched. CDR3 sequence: CASAGGTAGDQPQHF. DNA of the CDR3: TGTGCCAGCGCGGGGGGGACAGCTGGAGATCAGCCCCAGCATTTT.

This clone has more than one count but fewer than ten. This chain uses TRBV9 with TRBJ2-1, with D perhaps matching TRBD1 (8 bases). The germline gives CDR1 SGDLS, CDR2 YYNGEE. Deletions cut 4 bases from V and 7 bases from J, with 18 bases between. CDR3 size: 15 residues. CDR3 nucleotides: TGTGCCAGCAGCTTCGACAACAGGGGGGGAAATGAGCAGTTCTTC. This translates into CASSFDNRGGNEQFF.

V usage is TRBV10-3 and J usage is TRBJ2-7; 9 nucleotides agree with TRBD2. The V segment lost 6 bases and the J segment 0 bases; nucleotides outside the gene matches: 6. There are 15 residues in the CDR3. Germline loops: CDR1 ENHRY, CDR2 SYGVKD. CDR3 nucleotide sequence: TGTGCCATCAGAGAACCTAGCGGGGCCTCCTACGAGCAGTACTTC. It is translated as CAIREPSGASYEQYF.

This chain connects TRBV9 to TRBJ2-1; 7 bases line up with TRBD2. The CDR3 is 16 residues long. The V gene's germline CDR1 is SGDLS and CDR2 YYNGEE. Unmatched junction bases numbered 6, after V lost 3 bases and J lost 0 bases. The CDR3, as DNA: TGTGCCAGCAGCGCTTCGGCGGGGGTCTCCTACAATGAGCAGTTCTTC. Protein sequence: CASSASAGVSYNEQFF.

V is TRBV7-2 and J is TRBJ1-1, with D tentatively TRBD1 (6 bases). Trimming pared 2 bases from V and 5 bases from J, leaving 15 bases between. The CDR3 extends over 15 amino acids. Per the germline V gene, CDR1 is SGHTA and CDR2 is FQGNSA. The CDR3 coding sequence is TGTGCCAGCAGCTTACGTCCAGGGGTCGGGACTGAAGCTTTCTTT. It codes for CASSLRPGVGTEAFF.

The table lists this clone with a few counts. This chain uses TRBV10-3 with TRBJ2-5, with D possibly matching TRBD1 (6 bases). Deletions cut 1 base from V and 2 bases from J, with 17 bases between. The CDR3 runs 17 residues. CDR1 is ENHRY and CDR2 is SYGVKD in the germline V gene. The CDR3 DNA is TGTGCCATCAGTGAGTGGCAGGGGACCAACCAACAAGAGACCCAGTACTTC. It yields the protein CAISEWQGTNQQETQYF.

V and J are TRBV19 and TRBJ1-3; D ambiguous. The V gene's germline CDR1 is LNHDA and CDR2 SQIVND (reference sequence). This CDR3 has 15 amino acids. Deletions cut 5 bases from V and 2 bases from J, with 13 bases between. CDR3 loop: CASSADLGAGNTIYF. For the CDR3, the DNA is TGTGCCAGTAGTGCGGACCTCGGGGCTGGAAACACCATATATTTT.

The CDR3 DNA reads TGTGCCAGCAGCTTAAGATCACAGGGGGCCCTCCACATTCAGTACTTC. Protein: CASSLRSQGALHIQYF. The chain couples TRBV7-9 to TRBJ2-4; 9 positions agree with TRBD1. Germline V gives CDR1 SEHNR, CDR2 FQNEAQ (reference sequence). The CDR3 is made up of 16 amino acids. Trimming at V came to 2 bases and at J to 8 bases, leaving 10 bases not matched to a gene.

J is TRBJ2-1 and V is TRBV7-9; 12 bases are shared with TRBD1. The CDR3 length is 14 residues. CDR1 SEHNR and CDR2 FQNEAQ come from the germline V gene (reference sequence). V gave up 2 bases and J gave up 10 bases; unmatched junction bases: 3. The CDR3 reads CASSLIGTGGEQFF. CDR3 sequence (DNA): TGTGCCAGCAGCTTAATAGGGACAGGGGGCGAGCAGTTCTTC. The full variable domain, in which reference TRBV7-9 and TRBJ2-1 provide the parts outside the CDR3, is DTGVSQNPRHKITKRGQNVTFRCDPISEHNRLYWYRQTLGQGPEFLTYFQNEAQLEKSRLLSDRFSAERPKGSFSTLEIQRTEQGDSAMYLCASSLIGTGGEQFFGPGTRLTVL.

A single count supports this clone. The CDR3 coding sequence is TGTGCCAGCAGTTTATTCCCTAGCGGGAGAGGTACAGATACGCAGTATTTT. The encoded protein is CASSLFPSGRGTDTQYF. V usage is TRBV27 and J usage is TRBJ2-3; 10 nucleotides agree with TRBD2. CDR1 is MNHEY and CDR2 is SMNVEV in the germline V gene (reference sequence). The CDR3 loop spans 17 amino acids. J gave up 3 bases and V 1 base, and 7 bases lay outside the gene matches.

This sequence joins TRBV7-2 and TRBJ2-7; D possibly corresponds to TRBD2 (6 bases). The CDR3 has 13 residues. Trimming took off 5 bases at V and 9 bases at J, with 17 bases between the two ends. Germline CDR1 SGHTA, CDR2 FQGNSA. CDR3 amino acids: CASSSQTGVGQYF. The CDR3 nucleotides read TGTGCCAGCAGCAGCCAGACGGGGGTGGGGCAGTACTTC.

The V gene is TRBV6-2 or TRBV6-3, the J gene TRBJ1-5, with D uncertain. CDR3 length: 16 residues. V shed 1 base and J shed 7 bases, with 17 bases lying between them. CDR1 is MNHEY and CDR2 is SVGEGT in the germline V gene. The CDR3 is CASSYYVIGPEQPQHF. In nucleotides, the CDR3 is TGTGCCAGCAGTTACTACGTGATTGGGCCCGAACAGCCCCAGCATTTT.

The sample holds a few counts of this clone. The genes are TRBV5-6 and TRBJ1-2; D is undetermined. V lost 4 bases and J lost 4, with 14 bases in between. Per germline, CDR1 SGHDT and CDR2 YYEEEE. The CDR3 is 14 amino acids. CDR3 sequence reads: CASSALISIYGYTF. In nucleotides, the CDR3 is TGTGCCAGCAGCGCACTGATATCCATCTATGGCTACACCTTC.

The DNA of the CDR3 is TGTGCCAGCTCACCACCCCGCTCAGGGGGGAAGAACACTGAAGCTTTCTTT. It yields the protein CASSPPRSGGKNTEAFF. The chain uses TRBV18 and TRBJ1-1, with 7 bases identical to TRBD1. J was trimmed by 1 base and V by 0 bases; bases with no gene match: 8. The germline CDR1 and CDR2 sequences are KGHSH and LQKENI. The CDR3 is 17 amino acids.

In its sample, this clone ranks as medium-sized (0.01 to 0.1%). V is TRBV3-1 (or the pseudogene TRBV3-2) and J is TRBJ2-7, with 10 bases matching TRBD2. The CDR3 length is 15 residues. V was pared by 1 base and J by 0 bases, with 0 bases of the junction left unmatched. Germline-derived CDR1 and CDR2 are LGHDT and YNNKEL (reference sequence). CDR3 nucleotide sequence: TGTGCCAGCAGCCAAGCTAGCGGGAGCTCCTACGAGCAGTACTTC. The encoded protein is CASSQASGSSYEQYF.

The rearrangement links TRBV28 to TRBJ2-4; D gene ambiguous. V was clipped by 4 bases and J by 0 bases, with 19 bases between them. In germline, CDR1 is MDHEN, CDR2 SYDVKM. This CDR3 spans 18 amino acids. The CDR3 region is CASSSAALGLLAKNIQYF. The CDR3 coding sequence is TGTGCCAGCAGTTCTGCGGCCTTAGGTTTACTAGCCAAAAACATTCAGTACTTC.

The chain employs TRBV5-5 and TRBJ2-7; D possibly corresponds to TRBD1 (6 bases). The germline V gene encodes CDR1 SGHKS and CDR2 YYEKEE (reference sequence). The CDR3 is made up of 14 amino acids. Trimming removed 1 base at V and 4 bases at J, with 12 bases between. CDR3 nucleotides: TGTGCCAGCAGCTTGCGGCAGGGGCTTTACGAGCAGTACTTC. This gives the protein CASSLRQGLYEQYF.

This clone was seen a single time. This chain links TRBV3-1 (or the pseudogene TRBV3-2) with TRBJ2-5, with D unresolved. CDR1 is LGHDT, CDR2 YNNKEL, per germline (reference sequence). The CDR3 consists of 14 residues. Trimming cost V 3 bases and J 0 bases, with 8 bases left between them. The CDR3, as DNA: TGTGCCAGCAGCCACACGCGTGACCAAGAGACCCAGTACTTC. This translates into CASSHTRDQETQYF.

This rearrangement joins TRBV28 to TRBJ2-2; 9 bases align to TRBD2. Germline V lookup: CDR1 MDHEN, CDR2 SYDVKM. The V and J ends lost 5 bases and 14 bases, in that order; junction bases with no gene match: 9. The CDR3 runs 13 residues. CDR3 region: CASSPPSGRFLFF. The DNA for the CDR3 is TGTGCCAGCAGTCCTCCCAGCGGGAGGTTCCTGTTTTTT.

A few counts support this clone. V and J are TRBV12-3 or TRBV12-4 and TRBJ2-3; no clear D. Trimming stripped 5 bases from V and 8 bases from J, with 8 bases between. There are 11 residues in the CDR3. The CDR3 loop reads CASSPSLTQYF. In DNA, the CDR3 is TGTGCCAGCAGTCCGTCCCTTACGCAGTATTTT.

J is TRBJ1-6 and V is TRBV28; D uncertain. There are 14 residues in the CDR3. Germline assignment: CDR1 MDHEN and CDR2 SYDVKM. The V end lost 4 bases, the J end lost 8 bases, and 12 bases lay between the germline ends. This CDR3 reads CASSSRFGDSPLHF. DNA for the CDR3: TGTGCCAGCAGTTCTCGCTTCGGAGATTCACCCCTCCACTTT.

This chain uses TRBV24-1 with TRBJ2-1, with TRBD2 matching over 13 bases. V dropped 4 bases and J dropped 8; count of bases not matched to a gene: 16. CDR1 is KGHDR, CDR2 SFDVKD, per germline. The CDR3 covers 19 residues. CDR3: CATSDPARLAGGVVDEQFF. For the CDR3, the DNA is TGTGCCACCAGTGACCCTGCCCGACTAGCGGGAGGTGTAGTCGATGAGCAGTTCTTC.

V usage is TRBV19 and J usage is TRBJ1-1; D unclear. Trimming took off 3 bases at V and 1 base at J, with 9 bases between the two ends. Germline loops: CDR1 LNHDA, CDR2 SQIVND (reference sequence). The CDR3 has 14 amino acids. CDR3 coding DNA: TGTGCCAGTAGTATTTATGAGGGGAACACTGAAGCTTTCTTT. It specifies CASSIYEGNTEAFF.

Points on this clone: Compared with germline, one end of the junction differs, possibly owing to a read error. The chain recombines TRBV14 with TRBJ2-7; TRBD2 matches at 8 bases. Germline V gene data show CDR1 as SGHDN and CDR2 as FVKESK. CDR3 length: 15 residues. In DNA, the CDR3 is TGTGCCAGCAGCCAAGCGGGGACTAGATCCTACGCGCAGTACTTC. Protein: CASSQAGTRSYAQYF.

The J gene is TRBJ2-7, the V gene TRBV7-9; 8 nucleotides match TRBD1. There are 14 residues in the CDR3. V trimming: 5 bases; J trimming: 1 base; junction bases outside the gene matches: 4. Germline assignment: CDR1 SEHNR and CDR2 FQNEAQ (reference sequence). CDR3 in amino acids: CASSGTGPSYEQYF. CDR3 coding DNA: TGTGCCAGCAGCGGGACAGGACCATCCTACGAGCAGTACTTC.

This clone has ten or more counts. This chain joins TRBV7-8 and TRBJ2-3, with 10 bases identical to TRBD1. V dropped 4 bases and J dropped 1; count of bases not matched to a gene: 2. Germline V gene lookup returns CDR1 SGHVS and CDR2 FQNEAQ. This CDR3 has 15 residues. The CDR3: CASSSGTGGTDTQYF. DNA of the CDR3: TGTGCCAGCAGCTCCGGGACAGGGGGCACAGATACGCAGTATTTT. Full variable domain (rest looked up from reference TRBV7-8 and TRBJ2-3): GAGVSQSPRYKVAKRGQDVALRCDPISGHVSLFWYQQALGQGPEFLTYFQNEAQLDKSGLPSDRFFAERPEGSVSTLKIQRTQQEDSAVYLCASSSGTGGTDTQYFGPGTRLTVL.